A selection of T cell receptor beta chains follows, all from one sample in a study of blood T cells in healthy people across ages. TCRdb recomputed calls from the 5' RACE reads with MiXCR, one row per CDR3 protein. In the table there are some 940,000 distinct CDR3 sequences, 25% to 35% of which are singletons. This same sample was also part of a study on T cells of mothers and their children.

Sequenced: blood. All receptors come from a woman in her thirties or forties in good health. Both conserved end residues are part of each CDR3. D genes are given only for firm matches. Rows may omit the clone size; those that give it use once, few, many or a size class.

j_call clone_size d_call v_call cdr3_aa cdr3_nt
TRBJ1-2 many - TRBV29-1 CSVHKADSYGYTF TGCAGCGTCCATAAAGCGGATAGCTATGGCTACACCTTC
TRBJ2-1 - - TRBV5-1 CASSLVVLKGNEQFF TGCGCCAGCAGCTTGGTTGTCCTTAAGGGCAATGAGCAGTTCTTC
TRBJ1-5 few - TRBV5-5 CASSLRRGDQPQHF TGTGCCAGCAGCTTGCGCAGGGGTGATCAGCCCCAGCATTTT
TRBJ2-5 few TRBD2 TRBV7-8 CASSSWTSGVTETQYF TGTGCCAGCAGCTCATGGACTAGCGGAGTTACCGAGACCCAGTACTTC
TRBJ2-7 many TRBD1 TRBV5-1 CASSLGTGGESSYEQYF TGCGCCAGCAGCTTGGGGACAGGGGGCGAAAGTTCCTACGAGCAGTACTTC
TRBJ1-5 - - TRBV13 CASSSAGEGNQPQHF TGTGCCAGCAGCTCGGCAGGGGAAGGCAATCAGCCCCAGCATTTT
TRBJ2-5 - - TRBV4-1 CASRRGPSQETQYF TGCGCCAGCAGGAGAGGGCCCAGCCAAGAGACCCAGTACTTC
TRBJ1-1 - - TRBV4-1 CASSQVGGEIPEAFF TGCGCCAGCAGCCAAGTAGGGGGTGAAATCCCTGAAGCTTTCTTT
TRBJ2-5 - TRBD2 TRBV10-3 CAISLLAGVETQYF TGTGCCATCAGTCTCCTAGCGGGGGTAGAGACCCAGTACTTC
TRBJ2-7 - TRBD1 TRBV7-6 CASSSPGQGWSYEQCF TGTGCCAGCAGCTCGCCGGGACAGGGATGGTCCTACGAGCAGTGCTTC
TRBJ2-1 - TRBD1 TRBV7-9 CASSFVSRGNEQFF TGTGCCAGCAGCTTTGTAAGCAGGGGGAATGAGCAGTTCTTC
TRBJ1-5 - - TRBV5-6 CASSFFRSGGSNQPQHF TGTGCCAGCAGCTTTTTCCGCTCGGGGGGTAGCAATCAGCCCCAGCATTTT
TRBJ2-2 few TRBD1 TRBV7-3 CASSSGQTTGELFF TGTGCCAGCAGCTCGGGACAGACTACCGGGGAGCTGTTTTTT
TRBJ2-5 - TRBD2 TRBV7-2 CTSSLVSGGGVETQYF TGTACCAGCAGCTTAGTATCGGGCGGGGGTGTAGAGACCCAGTACTTC
TRBJ2-7 many TRBD1 TRBV29-1 CSVSDRVSSYEQYF TGCAGCGTTTCTGACAGGGTGAGCTCCTACGAGCAGTACTTC
TRBJ2-3 many - TRBV28 CASSIGRSTDTQYF TGTGCCAGCAGTATCGGACGTAGCACAGATACGCAGTATTTT
TRBJ2-1 - TRBD2 TRBV7-9 CASSSLTSGGFNEQFF TGTGCCAGCAGCTCTTTGACTAGCGGGGGCTTTAATGAGCAGTTCTTC
TRBJ1-1 - - TRBV5-1 CASGYRMNTEAFF TGCGCCAGCGGATACAGGATGAACACTGAAGCTTTCTTT
TRBJ1-1 many TRBD1 TRBV28 CASTRDRVTEAFF TGTGCCAGCACCCGGGACAGGGTCACTGAAGCTTTCTTT